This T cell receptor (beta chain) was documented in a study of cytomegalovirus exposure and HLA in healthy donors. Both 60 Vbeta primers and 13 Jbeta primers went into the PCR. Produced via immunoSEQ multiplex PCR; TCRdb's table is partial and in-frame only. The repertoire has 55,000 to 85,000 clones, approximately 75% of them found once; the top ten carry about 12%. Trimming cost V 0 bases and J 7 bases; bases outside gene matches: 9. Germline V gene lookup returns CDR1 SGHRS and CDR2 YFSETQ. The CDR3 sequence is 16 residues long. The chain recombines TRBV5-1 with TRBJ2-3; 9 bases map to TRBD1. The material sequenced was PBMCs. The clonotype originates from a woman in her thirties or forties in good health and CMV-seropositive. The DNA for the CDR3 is TGCGCCAGCAGCTTGGACGGGGACAGGGTTGATAATACGCAGTATTTT. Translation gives CASSLDGDRVDNTQYF.